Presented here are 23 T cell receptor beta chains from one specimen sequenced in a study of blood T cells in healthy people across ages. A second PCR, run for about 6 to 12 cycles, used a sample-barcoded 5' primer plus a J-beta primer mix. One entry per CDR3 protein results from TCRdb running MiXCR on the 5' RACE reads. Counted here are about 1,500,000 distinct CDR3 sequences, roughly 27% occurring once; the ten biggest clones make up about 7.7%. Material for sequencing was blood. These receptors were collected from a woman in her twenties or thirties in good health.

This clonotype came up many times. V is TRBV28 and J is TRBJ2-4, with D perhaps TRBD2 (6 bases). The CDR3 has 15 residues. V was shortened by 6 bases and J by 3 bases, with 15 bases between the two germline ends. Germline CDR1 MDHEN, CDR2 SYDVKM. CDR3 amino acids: CASSHGGLGKNIQYF. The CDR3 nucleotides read TGTGCCAGCAGCCACGGAGGGCTTGGCAAAAACATTCAGTACTTC.

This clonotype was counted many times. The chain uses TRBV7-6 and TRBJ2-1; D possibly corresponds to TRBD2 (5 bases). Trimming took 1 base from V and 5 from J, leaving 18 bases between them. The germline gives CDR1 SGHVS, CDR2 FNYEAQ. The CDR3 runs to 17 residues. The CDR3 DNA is TGTGCCAGCAGCTTAGGAACCAAGCGGTCCGGGGACAATGAGCAGTTCTTC. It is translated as CASSLGTKRSGDNEQFF. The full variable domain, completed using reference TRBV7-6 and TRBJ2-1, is GAGVSQSPRYKVTKRGQDVALRCDPISGHVSLYWYRQALGQGPEFLTYFNYEAQQDKSGLPNDRFSAERPEGSISTLTIQRTEQRDSAMYRCASSLGTKRSGDNEQFFGPGTRLTVL.

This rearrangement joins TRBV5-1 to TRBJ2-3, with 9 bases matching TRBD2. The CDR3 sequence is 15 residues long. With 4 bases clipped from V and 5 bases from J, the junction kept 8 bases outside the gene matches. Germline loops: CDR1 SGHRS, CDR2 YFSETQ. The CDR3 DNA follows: TGCGCCAGCAGCCCTGCGGGGGGGCCAATAGATACGCAGTATTTT. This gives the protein CASSPAGGPIDTQYF.

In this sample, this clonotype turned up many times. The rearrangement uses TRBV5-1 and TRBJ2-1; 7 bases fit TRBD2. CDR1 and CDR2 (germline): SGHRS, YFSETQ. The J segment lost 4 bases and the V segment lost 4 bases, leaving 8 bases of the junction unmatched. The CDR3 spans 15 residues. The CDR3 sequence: CASSLRLASYNEQFF. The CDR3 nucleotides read TGCGCCAGCAGCCTTAGACTAGCTTCGTACAATGAGCAGTTCTTC.

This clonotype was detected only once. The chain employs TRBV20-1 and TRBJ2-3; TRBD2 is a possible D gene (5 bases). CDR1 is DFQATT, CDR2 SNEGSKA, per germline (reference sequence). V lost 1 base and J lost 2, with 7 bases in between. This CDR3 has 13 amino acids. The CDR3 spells CSARASPTDTQYF. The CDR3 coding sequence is TGCAGTGCTAGAGCTAGCCCCACAGATACGCAGTATTTT.

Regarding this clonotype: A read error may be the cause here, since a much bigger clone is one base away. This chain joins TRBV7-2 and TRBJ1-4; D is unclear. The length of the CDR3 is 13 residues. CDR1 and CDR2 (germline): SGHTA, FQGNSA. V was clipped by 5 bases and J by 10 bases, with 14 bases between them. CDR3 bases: TGTGCCAGCAGCCCCAGAGGACGGCTAAAACTGTTTTTT. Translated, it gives CASSPRGRLKLFF.

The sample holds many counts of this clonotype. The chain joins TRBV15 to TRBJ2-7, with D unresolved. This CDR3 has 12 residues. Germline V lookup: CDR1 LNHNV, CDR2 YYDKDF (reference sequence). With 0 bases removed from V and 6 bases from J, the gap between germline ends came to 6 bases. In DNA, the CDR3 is TGTGCCACCAGCAGAGATTCGGGCGAGCAGTACTTC. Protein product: CATSRDSGEQYF.

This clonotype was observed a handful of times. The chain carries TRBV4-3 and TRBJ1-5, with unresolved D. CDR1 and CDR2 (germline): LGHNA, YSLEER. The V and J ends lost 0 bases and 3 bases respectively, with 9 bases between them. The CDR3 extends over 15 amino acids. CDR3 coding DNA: TGCGCCAGCAGCCAAGATTTGGCTTTCAATCAGCCCCAGCATTTT. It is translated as CASSQDLAFNQPQHF.

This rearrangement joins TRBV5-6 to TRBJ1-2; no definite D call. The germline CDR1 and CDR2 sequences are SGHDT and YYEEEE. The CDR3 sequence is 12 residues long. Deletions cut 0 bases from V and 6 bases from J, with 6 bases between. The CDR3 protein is CASSLVDDGYTF. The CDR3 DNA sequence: TGTGCCAGCAGCTTGGTAGACGATGGCTACACCTTC.

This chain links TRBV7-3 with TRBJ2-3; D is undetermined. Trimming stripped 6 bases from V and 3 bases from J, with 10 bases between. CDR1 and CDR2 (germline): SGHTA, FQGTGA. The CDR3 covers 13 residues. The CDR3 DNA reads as TGTGCCAGCAGTCCGGTGGAAACAGATACGCAGTATTTT. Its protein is CASSPVETDTQYF.

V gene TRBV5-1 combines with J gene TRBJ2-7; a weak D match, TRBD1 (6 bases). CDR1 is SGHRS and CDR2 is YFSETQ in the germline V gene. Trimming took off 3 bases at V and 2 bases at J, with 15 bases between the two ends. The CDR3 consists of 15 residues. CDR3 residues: CASSSDSQGTYEQYF. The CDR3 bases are TGCGCCAGCAGCTCGGACAGCCAGGGGACCTACGAGCAGTACTTC.

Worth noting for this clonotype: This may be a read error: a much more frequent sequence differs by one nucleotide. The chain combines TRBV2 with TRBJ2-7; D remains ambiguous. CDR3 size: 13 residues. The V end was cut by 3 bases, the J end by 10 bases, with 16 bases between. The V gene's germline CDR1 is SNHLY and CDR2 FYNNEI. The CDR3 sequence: CASSDNPVRIQYF. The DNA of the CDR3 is TGTGCCAGCAGTGATAATCCCGTAAGGATTCAGTACTTC.

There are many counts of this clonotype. The CDR3 sequence: CASRGAGGNYEQYF. CDR3 nucleotides: TGTGCCAGCAGGGGAGCCGGGGGGAACTACGAGCAGTACTTC. The V and J genes are TRBV7-2 and TRBJ2-7, with 7 bases that match TRBD2. Per germline, CDR1 SGHTA and CDR2 FQGNSA. With V trimmed by 6 bases and J by 3 bases, 8 bases remained unmatched. The CDR3 has 14 residues. Full variable domain (outside the CDR3, taken from reference TRBV7-2 and TRBJ2-7): GAGVSQSPSNKVTEKGKDVELRCDPISGHTALYWYRQSLGQGLEFLIYFQGNSAPDKSGLPSDRFSAERTGGSVSTLTIQRTQQEDSAVYLCASRGAGGNYEQYFGPGTRLTVT.

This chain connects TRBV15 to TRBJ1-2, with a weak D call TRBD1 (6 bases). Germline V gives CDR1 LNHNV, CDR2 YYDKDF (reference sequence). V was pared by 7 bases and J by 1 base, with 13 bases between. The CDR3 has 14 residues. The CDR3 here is CATKGEQVNYGYTF. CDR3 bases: TGTGCCACCAAGGGGGAACAGGTTAACTATGGCTACACCTTC.

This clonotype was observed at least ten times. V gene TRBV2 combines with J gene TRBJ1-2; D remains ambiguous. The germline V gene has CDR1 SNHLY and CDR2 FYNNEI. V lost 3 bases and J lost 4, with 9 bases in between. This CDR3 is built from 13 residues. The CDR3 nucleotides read TGTGCCAGCAGTGACGGACCGATCTATGGCTACACCTTC. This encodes CASSDGPIYGYTF.

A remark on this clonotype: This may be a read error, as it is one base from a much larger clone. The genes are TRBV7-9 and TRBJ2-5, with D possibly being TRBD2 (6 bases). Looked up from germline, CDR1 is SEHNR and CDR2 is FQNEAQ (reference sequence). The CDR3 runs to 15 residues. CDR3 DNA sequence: TGTGCCAGCAACTTACACGGGGGAACCCTTGGGACCCAGTACTTC. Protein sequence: CASNLHGGTLGTQYF.

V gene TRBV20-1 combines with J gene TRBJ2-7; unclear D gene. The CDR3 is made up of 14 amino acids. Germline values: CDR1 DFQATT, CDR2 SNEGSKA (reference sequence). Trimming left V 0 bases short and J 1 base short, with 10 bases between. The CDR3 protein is CSARDDVQSYEQYF. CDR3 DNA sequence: TGCAGTGCTAGAGATGATGTCCAGTCCTACGAGCAGTACTTC.

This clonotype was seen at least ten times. The CDR3 sequence: CASSGTPNTEAFF. The CDR3 region has the DNA TGTGCCAGCAGTGGGACACCGAACACTGAAGCTTTCTTT. The rearrangement links TRBV7-9 to TRBJ1-1; D perhaps matches TRBD1 (6 bases). V was shortened by 6 bases and J by 1 base, with 9 bases between the two germline ends. This CDR3 region has 13 residues. The germline CDR1 and CDR2 sequences are SEHNR and FQNEAQ (reference sequence). Variable domain in full (rest from reference TRBV7-9 and TRBJ1-1): DTGVSQNPRHKITKRGQNVTFRCDPISEHNRLYWYRQTLGQGPEFLTYFQNEAQLEKSRLLSDRFSAERPKGSFSTLEIQRTEQGDSAMYLCASSGTPNTEAFFGQGTRLTVV.

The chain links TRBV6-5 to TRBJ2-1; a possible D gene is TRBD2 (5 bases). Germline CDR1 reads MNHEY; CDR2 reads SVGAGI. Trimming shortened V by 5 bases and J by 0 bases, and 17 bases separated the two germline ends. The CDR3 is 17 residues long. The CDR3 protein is CASSHLLRVSSYNEQFF. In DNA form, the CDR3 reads TGTGCCAGCAGTCACCTGTTGCGGGTGAGCTCCTACAATGAGCAGTTCTTC.

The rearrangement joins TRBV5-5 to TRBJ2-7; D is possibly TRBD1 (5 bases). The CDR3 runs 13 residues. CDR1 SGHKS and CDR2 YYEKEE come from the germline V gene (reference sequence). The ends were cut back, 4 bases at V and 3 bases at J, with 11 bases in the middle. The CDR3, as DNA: TGTGCCAGCAGCATCAGGGTTATCTACGAGCAGTACTTC. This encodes CASSIRVIYEQYF.

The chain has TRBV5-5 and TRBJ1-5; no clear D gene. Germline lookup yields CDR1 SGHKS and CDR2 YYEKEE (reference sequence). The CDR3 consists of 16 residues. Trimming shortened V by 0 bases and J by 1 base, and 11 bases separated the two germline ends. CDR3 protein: CASSLEMAASNQPQHF. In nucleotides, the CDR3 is TGTGCCAGCAGCTTGGAGATGGCAGCGAGCAATCAGCCCCAGCATTTT.

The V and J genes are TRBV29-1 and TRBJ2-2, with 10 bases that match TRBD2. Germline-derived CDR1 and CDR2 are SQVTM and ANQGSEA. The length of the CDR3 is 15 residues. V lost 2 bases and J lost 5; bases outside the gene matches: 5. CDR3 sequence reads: CSVEWASGRTGELFF. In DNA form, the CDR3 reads TGCAGCGTTGAATGGGCTAGCGGGAGAACCGGGGAGCTGTTTTTT.

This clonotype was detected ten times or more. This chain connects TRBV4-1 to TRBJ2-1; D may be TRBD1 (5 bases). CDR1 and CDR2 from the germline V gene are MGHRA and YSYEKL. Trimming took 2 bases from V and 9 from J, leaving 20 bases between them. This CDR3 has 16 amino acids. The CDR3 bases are TGCGCCAGCAGCCAACCCCACTGGCAGGGAAGGCCTGAGCAGTTCTTC. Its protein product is CASSQPHWQGRPEQFF.